The clone carrying this T cell receptor (beta chain) was counted once. Trimming cost V 3 bases and J 8 bases; bases outside gene matches: 8. The CDR3 is 15 amino acids. Germline-derived CDR1 and CDR2 are ENHRY and SYGVKD. This sample was taken from a study of blood T cell repertoires in COVID-19. Study in general: Italy, Spain and the United States were the sources of the convalescent and acute COVID-19 samples. In each case, the material was cDNA or gDNA derived from T cells, B-cell-depleted T cells, or PBMCs.

Seattle enrolled patients during active infection and tracked them longitudinally. In the study's own analysis: Nucleated cell number was recorded as an estimate derived from reference gene primer amplification. Assay used: immunoSEQ multiplex PCR; TCRdb lists only in-frame clones, some missing. The DNA gave D and trimming, while V, J and clone size come from that table. The sample consists of more than 200,000 clones, approximately 90% of them appearing once. Specimen: peripheral blood. The chain recombines TRBV10-3 with TRBJ1-4; 8 bases line up with TRBD1. This TCR was sampled from a young man with COVID-19, enrolled during active disease. CDR3 residues: CAISDSTGEREKLFF. In DNA, the CDR3 is TGTGCCATCAGTGACTCGACAGGGGAAAGGGAAAAACTGTTTTTT.